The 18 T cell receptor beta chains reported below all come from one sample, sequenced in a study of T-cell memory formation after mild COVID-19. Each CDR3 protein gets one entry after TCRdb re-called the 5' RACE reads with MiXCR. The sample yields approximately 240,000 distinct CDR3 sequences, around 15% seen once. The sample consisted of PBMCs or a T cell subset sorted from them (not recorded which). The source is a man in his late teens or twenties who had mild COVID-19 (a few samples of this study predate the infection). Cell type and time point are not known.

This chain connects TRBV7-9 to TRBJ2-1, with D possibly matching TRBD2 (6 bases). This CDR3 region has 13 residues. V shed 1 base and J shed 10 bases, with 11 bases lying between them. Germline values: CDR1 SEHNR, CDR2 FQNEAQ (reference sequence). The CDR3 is CASSLGDFEEQFF. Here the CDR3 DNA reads TGTGCCAGCAGCTTAGGGGACTTTGAGGAGCAGTTCTTC. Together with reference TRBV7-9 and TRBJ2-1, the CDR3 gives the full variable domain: DTGVSQNPRHKITKRGQNVTFRCDPISEHNRLYWYRQTLGQGPEFLTYFQNEAQLEKSRLLSDRFSAERPKGSFSTLEIQRTEQGDSAMYLCASSLGDFEEQFFGPGTRLTVL.

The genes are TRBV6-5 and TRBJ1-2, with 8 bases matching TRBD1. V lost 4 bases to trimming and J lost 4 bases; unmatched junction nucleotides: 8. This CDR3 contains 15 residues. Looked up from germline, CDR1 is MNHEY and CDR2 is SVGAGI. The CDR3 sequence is CASSSQGGNGYGYTF. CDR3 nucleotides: TGTGCCAGCAGTTCACAGGGGGGTAATGGCTATGGCTACACCTTC.

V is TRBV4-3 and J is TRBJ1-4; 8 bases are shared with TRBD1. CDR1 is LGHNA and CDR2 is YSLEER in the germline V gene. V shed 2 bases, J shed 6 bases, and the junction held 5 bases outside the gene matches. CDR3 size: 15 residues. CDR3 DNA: TGCGCCAGCAGCCAACGCGGGACAGGTGATGAAAAACTGTTTTTT. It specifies CASSQRGTGDEKLFF.

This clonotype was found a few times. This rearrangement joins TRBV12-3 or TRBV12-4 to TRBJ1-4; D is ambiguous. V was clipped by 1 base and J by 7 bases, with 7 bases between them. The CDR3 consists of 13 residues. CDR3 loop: CASSLGQLEKLFF. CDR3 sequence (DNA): TGTGCCAGCAGTTTAGGACAACTTGAAAAACTGTTTTTT.

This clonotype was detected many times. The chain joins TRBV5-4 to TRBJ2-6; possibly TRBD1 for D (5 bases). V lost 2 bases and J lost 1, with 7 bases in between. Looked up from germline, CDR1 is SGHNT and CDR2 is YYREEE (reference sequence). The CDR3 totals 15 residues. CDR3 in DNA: TGTGCCAGCAGCTTCAGGGATTCTGGGGCCAACGTCCTGACTTTC. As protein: CASSFRDSGANVLTF. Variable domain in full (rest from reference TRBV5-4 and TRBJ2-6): ETGVTQSPTHLIKTRGQQVTLRCSSQSGHNTVSWYQQALGQGPQFIFQYYREEENGRGNFPPRFSGLQFPNYSSELNVNALELDDSALYLCASSFRDSGANVLTFGAGSRLTVL.

The CDR3 DNA reads TGTGCCAGCAGGAATACAGGGGGCCTCAAAGAGACCCAGTACTTC. This translates into CASRNTGGLKETQYF. V gene TRBV11-2 combines with J gene TRBJ2-5; 9 nucleotides line up with TRBD1. V lost 6 bases to trimming and J lost 3 bases; unmatched junction nucleotides: 8. The CDR3 is 15 amino acids. Germline assignment: CDR1 SGHAT and CDR2 FQNNGV.

The CDR3 sequence: CATRDVRLGNNEQFF. In nucleotides, the CDR3 is TGTGCCACTCGGGATGTCCGGCTGGGGAACAATGAGCAGTTCTTC. V and J are TRBV6-6 and TRBJ2-1; TRBD2 is a possible D gene (5 bases). Per the germline V gene, CDR1 is MNHNY and CDR2 is SVGAGI (reference sequence). The length of the CDR3 is 15 residues. The V end was cut by 10 bases, the J end by 5 bases, with 21 bases between.

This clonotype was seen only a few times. CDR3 amino acids: CASSDRKGDYEQYV. For the CDR3, the DNA is TGTGCCAGCAGTGATAGAAAGGGGGACTACGAGCAGTACGTC. The chain joins TRBV6-1 to TRBJ2-7; D possibly corresponds to TRBD1 (6 bases). Per the germline V gene, CDR1 is MNHNS and CDR2 is SASEGT. V was pared by 3 bases and J by 3 bases, with 12 bases between. The CDR3 length is 14 residues.

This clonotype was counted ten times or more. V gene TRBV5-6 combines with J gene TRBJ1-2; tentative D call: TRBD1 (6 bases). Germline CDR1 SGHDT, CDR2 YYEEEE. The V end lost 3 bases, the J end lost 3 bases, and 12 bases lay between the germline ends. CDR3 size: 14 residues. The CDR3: CASSYRTVHYGYTF. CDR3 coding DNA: TGTGCCAGCAGCTACCGGACAGTGCACTATGGCTACACCTTC.

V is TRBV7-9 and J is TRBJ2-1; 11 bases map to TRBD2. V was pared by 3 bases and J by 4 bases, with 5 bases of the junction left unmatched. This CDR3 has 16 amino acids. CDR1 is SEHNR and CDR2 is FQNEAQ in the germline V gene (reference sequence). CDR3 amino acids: CASSFSTSGGYNEQFF. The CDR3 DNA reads TGTGCCAGCAGCTTTAGCACTAGCGGGGGTTACAATGAGCAGTTCTTC.

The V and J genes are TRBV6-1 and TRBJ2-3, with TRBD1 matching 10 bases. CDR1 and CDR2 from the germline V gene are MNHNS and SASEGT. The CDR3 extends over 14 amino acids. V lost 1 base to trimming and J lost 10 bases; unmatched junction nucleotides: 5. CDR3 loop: CASSEGTGGISQYF. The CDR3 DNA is TGTGCCAGCAGTGAAGGGACAGGGGGGATCTCGCAGTATTTT.

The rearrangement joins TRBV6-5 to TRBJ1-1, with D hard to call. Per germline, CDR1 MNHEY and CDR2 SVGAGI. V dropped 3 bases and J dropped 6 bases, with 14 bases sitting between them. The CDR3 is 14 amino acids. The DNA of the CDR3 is TGTGCCAGCAGTTATTCGGGGATCAACCCTGAAGCTTTCTTT. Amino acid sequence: CASSYSGINPEAFF.

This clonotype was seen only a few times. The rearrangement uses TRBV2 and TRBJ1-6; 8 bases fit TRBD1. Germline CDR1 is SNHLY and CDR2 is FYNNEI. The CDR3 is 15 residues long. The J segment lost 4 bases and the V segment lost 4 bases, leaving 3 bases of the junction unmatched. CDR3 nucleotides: TGTGCCAGCAGTGCCAGGGGGCCGTATAATTCACCCCTCCACTTT. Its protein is CASSARGPYNSPLHF.

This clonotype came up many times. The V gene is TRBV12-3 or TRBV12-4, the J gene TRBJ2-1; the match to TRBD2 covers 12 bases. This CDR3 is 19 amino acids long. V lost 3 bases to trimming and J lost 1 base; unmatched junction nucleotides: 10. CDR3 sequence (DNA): TGTGCCAGCAGTTTCGCTAGCGGGGGGGTATATTATTCCTACAATGAGCAGTTCTTC. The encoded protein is CASSFASGGVYYSYNEQFF.

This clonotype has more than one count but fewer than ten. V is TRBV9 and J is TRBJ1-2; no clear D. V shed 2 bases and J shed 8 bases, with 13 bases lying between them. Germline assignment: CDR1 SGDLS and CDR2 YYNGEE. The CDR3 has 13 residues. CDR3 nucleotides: TGTGCCAGCAGCGTTGGGCCCCTGGGGGGCTACACCTTC. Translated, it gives CASSVGPLGGYTF.

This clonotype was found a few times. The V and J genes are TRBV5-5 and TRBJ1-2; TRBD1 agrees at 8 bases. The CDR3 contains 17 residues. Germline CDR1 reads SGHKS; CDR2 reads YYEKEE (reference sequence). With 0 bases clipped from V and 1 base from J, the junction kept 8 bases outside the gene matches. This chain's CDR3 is CASSLAPLQGDNYGYTF. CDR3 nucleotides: TGTGCCAGCAGCTTGGCTCCTTTACAGGGGGATAACTATGGCTACACCTTC.

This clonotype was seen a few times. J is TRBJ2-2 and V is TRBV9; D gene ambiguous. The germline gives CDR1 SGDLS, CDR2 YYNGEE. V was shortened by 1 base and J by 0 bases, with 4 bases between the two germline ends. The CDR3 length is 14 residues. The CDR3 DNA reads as TGTGCCAGCAGCGTAAGTGCGAACACCGGGGAGCTGTTTTTT. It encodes CASSVSANTGELFF.

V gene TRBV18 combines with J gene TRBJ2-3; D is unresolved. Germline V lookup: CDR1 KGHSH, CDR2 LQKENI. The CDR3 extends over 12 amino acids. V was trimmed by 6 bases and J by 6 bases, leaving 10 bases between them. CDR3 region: CASSPARDTQYF. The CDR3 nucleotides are TGTGCCAGCTCCCCGGCCAGGGATACGCAGTATTTT.